The 22 T cell receptor beta chains below come from one sample, sequenced in a study of blood T cells in healthy people across ages. Sample-barcoded 5' priming and a J-beta primer mix drove a second PCR of roughly 6 to 12 cycles. In TCRdb, the 5' RACE reads were re-called with MiXCR into one record per CDR3 protein. The sample lists about 940,000 distinct CDR3 sequences; 48% were seen once. The specimen was blood. The receptors derive from a man under 40 in good health.

About this clonotype itself: This clone may be a read error of a much larger clone one base away. This chain's CDR3 is CSIKTSGGPAGTQYF. The CDR3 DNA sequence: TGTTCCATCAAGACTAGCGGGGGACCCGCCGGAACGCAGTATTTT. The V call is TRBV10-3, the J call TRBJ2-3; 12 bases fit TRBD2. CDR3 length: 15 amino acids. Looked up from germline, CDR1 is ENHRY and CDR2 is SYGVKD.

The V call is TRBV27, the J call TRBJ2-7; D possibly corresponds to TRBD2 (5 bases). Germline V CDR1 and CDR2: MNHEY, SMNVEV (reference sequence). Between the trimmed V and J ends, which lost 4 bases and 3 bases, there was a span of 10 bases. The CDR3 is made up of 13 amino acids. CDR3 sequence: CASSYGVRYEQYF. CDR3 DNA sequence: TGTGCCAGCAGTTACGGGGTACGCTACGAGCAGTACTTC.

This chain connects TRBV29-1 to TRBJ2-5, with 12 bases aligning to TRBD1. The DNA end lines up better with TRBJ2-7; the J call may be wrong. The germline V gene has CDR1 SQVTM and CDR2 ANQGSEA. The CDR3 runs to 12 residues. CDR3 amino acids: CSVRDRGLEQYF. As DNA, the CDR3 is TGCAGCGTCCGGGACAGGGGGCTCGAGCAGTACTTC.

This clonotype was seen only a few times. This chain links TRBV11-2 with TRBJ1-2, with D tentatively TRBD1 (5 bases). V was shortened by 5 bases and J by 0 bases, with 10 bases between the two germline ends. The CDR3 runs to 14 residues. Germline values: CDR1 SGHAT, CDR2 FQNNGV. The CDR3, as DNA: TGTGCCAGCAGCCGGGACGGAACTAACTATGGCTACACCTTC. As protein: CASSRDGTNYGYTF.

With regard to this clonotype: A read error may produce the germline difference seen at one junction end. This sequence joins TRBV7-2 and TRBJ2-1; D not resolved. The end of the DNA aligns better with TRBJ2-7, so the J call may be wrong. CDR3 size: 14 residues. Germline V gives CDR1 SGHTA, CDR2 FQGNSA. CDR3 region: CASRPGSSYNEQYF. The CDR3 DNA follows: TGCGCCAGCAGGCCGGGCAGCTCCTACAATGAGCAGTACTTC.

The rearrangement links TRBV6-6 to TRBJ2-7; 8 nucleotides agree with TRBD2. CDR3 length: 14 amino acids. V lost 2 bases and J lost 7; bases outside the gene matches: 7. In germline, CDR1 is MNHNY, CDR2 SVGAGI (reference sequence). In DNA, the CDR3 is TGTGCCAGCAGTTACGACGGGGGGGCGGGTGAGCAGTACTTC. Translation: CASSYDGGAGEQYF.

In its sample, this clonotype was seen many times. V is TRBV20-1 and J is TRBJ2-7, with D possibly being TRBD2 (6 bases). This CDR3 comprises 15 residues. Trimming took 0 bases from V and 5 from J, leaving 17 bases between them. In germline, CDR1 is DFQATT, CDR2 SNEGSKA (reference sequence). This CDR3 reads CSARDPVAGSHEQYF. Here the CDR3 DNA reads TGCAGTGCTAGAGATCCGGTGGCGGGGTCCCACGAGCAGTACTTC.

This sequence joins TRBV20-1 and TRBJ1-1, with unresolved D. V was shortened by 5 bases and J by 3 bases, with 13 bases between the two germline ends. Per germline, CDR1 DFQATT and CDR2 SNEGSKA (reference sequence). CDR3 length: 13 amino acids. The CDR3: CSAPPADYTEAFF. CDR3 in DNA: TGCAGTGCTCCCCCCGCCGATTACACTGAAGCTTTCTTT.

The chain employs TRBV20-1 and TRBJ2-7; either TRBD1 or TRBD2 may supply D (5 bases each). V was clipped by 5 bases and J by 0 bases, with 11 bases between them. Per germline, CDR1 DFQATT and CDR2 SNEGSKA (reference sequence). This CDR3 contains 13 residues. The CDR3 DNA reads TGCAGTGCTGGGGACGCCAGCTCCTACGAGCAGTACTTC. This gives the protein CSAGDASSYEQYF.

The chain recombines TRBV29-1 with TRBJ1-1; D not certain. The V end was cut by 5 bases, the J end by 3 bases, with 13 bases between. The germline V gene encodes CDR1 SQVTM and CDR2 ANQGSEA. The CDR3 totals 13 residues. The CDR3 region has the DNA TGCAGCGTTAGTGCGCCAAGGGACACTGAAGCTTTCTTT. This encodes CSVSAPRDTEAFF.

The V and J genes are TRBV4-2 and TRBJ2-5, with 7 positions matching TRBD2. CDR1 and CDR2 (germline): LGHNA, YNFKEQ. Trimming at V came to 0 bases and at J to 4 bases, leaving 11 bases not matched to a gene. This CDR3 comprises 17 residues. In DNA, the CDR3 is TGTGCCAGCAGCCAAGATATAAGCGGGGCTGGTCTAGAGACCCAGTACTTC. Translating it yields CASSQDISGAGLETQYF.

The sample holds a few counts of this clonotype. In nucleotides, the CDR3 is TGTGCCAGCAGCCAAGATCGACTAGCGGGGCTTATTACAGATACGCAGTATTTT. Translation gives CASSQDRLAGLITDTQYF. The chain recombines TRBV4-2 with TRBJ2-3; 11 bases fit TRBD2. The CDR3 sequence is 18 residues long. The junction had 8 bases not matched to a gene; V was cut back by 0 bases and J by 3 bases. CDR1 LGHNA and CDR2 YNFKEQ come from the germline V gene.

This clonotype was seen more than once but under ten times. The J gene is TRBJ2-7, the V gene TRBV7-2; D remains ambiguous. The length of the CDR3 is 12 residues. With 5 bases removed from V and 6 bases from J, the gap between germline ends came to 11 bases. CDR1 and CDR2 from the germline V gene are SGHTA and FQGNSA. The CDR3 loop reads CASSKGGVEQYF. Here the CDR3 DNA reads TGTGCCAGCAGCAAGGGTGGGGTCGAGCAGTACTTC.

V usage is TRBV20-1 and J usage is TRBJ2-3; TRBD2 matches at 16 bases. Germline V gene sequence: CDR1 DFQATT, CDR2 SNEGSKA (reference sequence). This CDR3 is 18 amino acids long. J lost 1 base, V lost 8 bases, and 12 bases had no gene match. This CDR3 is CSPKPGLAGGPGTDTQYF. CDR3 DNA sequence: TGCAGTCCCAAACCGGGACTAGCGGGAGGGCCGGGCACAGATACGCAGTATTTT.

This sequence joins TRBV5-1 and TRBJ2-6; D uncertain. Between the trimmed V and J ends, which lost 0 bases and 2 bases, there was a span of 6 bases. The length of the CDR3 is 15 residues. Germline CDR1 reads SGHRS; CDR2 reads YFSETQ. DNA of the CDR3: TGCGCCAGCAGCTTGGACCTGGCTGGGGCCAACGTCCTGACTTTC. Protein: CASSLDLAGANVLTF.

This clonotype was found once. This chain links TRBV6-1 with TRBJ2-5, with a weak D call TRBD2 (5 bases). The CDR3 has 14 amino acids. The germline gives CDR1 MNHNS, CDR2 SASEGT. The ends were cut back, 8 bases at V and 1 base at J, with 14 bases in the middle. The CDR3 region is CASLGESAQETQYF. DNA of the CDR3: TGTGCCAGCCTGGGAGAGTCAGCCCAAGAGACCCAGTACTTC.

The chain carries TRBV5-1 and TRBJ1-2; perhaps TRBD1 as D (5 bases). CDR1 and CDR2 from the germline V gene are SGHRS and YFSETQ. The CDR3 covers 14 residues. The germline V and J ends were trimmed by 1 base and 8 bases, with 15 bases remaining between them. CDR3 DNA: TGCGCCAGCAGCTTGAAGTATGGGGGTGACGGCTACACCTTC. Protein sequence: CASSLKYGGDGYTF.

The chain has TRBV20-1 and TRBJ2-5; the match to TRBD2 covers 10 bases. J gave up 1 base and V 3 bases, and 5 bases lay outside the gene matches. Germline V lookup: CDR1 DFQATT, CDR2 SNEGSKA (reference sequence). The CDR3 spans 15 residues. The CDR3 nucleotides read TGCAGTGCTAGCAGGAGGACTAGCGGCCAAGAGACCCAGTACTTC. It is translated as CSASRRTSGQETQYF.

The chain couples TRBV6-5 to TRBJ1-1; no definite D call. Trimming took off 2 bases at V and 6 bases at J, with 16 bases between the two ends. The CDR3 is 15 residues long. Germline CDR1 and CDR2: MNHEY and SVGAGI. The CDR3 DNA sequence: TGTGCCAGCAGTTACGGAGGACGCTCCTTCTCTGAAGCTTTCTTT. Its protein product is CASSYGGRSFSEAFF.

In this sample, this clonotype turned up once. The rearrangement links TRBV6-2 or TRBV6-3 to TRBJ1-2; perhaps TRBD1 as D (5 bases). V was cut by 7 bases and J by 5 bases, with 23 bases left in between. The CDR3 consists of 16 residues. Germline-derived CDR1 and CDR2 are MNHEY and SVGEGT. The CDR3 loop reads CASKVSGTGLLYGYTF. The CDR3 DNA is TGTGCCAGCAAGGTTTCGGGGACTGGGCTTCTTTATGGCTACACCTTC.

The chain uses TRBV20-1 and TRBJ1-1; D remains ambiguous. The CDR3 loop spans 11 amino acids. Trimming removed 3 bases at V and 5 bases at J, with 7 bases between. The germline V gene encodes CDR1 DFQATT and CDR2 SNEGSKA (reference sequence). The CDR3 reads CSASPGTEAFF. CDR3 DNA sequence: TGCAGTGCTAGCCCGGGAACTGAAGCTTTCTTT.

The chain has TRBV2 and TRBJ2-3; unclear D gene. V was trimmed by 5 bases and J by 0 bases, leaving 9 bases between them. Germline CDR1 SNHLY, CDR2 FYNNEI. This CDR3 has 14 residues. The CDR3 protein is CASSIMTSTDTQYF. The CDR3 DNA reads TGTGCCAGCAGTATAATGACTAGCACAGATACGCAGTATTTT.